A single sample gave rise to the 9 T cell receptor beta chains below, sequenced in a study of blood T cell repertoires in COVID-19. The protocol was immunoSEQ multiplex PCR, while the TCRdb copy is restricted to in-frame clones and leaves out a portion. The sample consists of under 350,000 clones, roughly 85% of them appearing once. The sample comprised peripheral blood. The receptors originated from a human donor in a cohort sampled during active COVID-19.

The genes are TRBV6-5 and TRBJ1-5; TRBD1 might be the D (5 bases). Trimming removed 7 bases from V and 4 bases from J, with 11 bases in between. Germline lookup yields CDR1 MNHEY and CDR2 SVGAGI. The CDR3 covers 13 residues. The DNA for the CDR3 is TGTGCCAGCACCAAGACAGCAAATCAGCCCCAGCATTTT. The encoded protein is CASTKTANQPQHF.

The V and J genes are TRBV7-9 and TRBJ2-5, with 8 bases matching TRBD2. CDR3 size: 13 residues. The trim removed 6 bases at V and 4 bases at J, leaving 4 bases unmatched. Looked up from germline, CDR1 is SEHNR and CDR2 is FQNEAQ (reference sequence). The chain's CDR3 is CASSIAGTETQYF. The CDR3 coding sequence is TGTGCCAGCAGTATAGCGGGAACAGAGACCCAGTACTTC.

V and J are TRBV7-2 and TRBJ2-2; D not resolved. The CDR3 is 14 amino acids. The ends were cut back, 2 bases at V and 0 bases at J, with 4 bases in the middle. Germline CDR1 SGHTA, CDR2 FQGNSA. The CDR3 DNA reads TGTGCCAGCAGCTTACAGGCGAACACCGGGGAGCTGTTTTTT. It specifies CASSLQANTGELFF.

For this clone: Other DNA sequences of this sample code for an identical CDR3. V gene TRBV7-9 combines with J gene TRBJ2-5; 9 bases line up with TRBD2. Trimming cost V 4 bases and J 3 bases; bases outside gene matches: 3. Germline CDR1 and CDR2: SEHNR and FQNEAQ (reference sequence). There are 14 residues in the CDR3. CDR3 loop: CASSSGLAKETQYF. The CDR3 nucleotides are TGTGCCAGCAGCTCAGGACTAGCGAAAGAGACCCAGTACTTC.

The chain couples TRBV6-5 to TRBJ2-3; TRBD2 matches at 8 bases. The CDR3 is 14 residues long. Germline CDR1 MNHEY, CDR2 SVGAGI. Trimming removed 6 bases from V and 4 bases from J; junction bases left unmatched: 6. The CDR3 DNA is TGTGCCAGCAGCCGGAAGACTAGCGCAGATACGCAGTATTTT. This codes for CASSRKTSADTQYF.

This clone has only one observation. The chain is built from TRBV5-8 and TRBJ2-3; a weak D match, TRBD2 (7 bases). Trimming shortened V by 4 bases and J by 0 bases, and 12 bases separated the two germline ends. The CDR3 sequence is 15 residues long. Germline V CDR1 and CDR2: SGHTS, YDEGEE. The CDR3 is CASSRRGGSTDTQYF. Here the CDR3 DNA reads TGTGCCAGCAGCCGGAGGGGGGGAAGCACAGATACGCAGTATTTT.

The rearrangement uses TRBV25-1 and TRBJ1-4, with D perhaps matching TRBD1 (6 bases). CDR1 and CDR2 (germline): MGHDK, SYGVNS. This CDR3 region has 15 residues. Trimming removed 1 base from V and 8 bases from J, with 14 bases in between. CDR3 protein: CASSELETGKEKLFF. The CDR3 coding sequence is TGTGCCAGCAGTGAATTGGAGACAGGAAAGGAAAAACTGTTTTTT.

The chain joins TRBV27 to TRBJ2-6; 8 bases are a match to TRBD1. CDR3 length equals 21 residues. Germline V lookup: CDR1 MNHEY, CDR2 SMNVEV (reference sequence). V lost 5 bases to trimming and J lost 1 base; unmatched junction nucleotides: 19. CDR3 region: CASSPTIQGGTTNSGANVLTF. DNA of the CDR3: TGTGCCAGCAGTCCGACCATACAGGGGGGTACTACAAATTCTGGGGCCAACGTCCTGACTTTC. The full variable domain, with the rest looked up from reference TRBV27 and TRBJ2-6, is EAQVTQNPRYLITVTGKKLTVTCSQNMNHEYMSWYRQDPGLGLRQIYYSMNVEVTDKGDVPEGYKVSRKEKRNFPLILESPSPNQTSLYFCASSPTIQGGTTNSGANVLTFGAGSRLTVL.

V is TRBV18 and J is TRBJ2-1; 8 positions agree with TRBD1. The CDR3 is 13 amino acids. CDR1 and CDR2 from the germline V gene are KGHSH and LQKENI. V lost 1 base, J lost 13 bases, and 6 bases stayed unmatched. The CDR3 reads CASSPLGTGEQFF. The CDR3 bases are TGTGCCAGCTCACCACTTGGGACAGGAGAACAGTTCTTC.